This TCR beta chain was identified during a study of tumor-infiltrating lymphocytes in primary liver carcinoma (dated by TCRdb to about 2017). About the investigation overall: Surgical resection was performed in China between November 2015 and March 2016 on a handful of patients with histopathologically diagnosed primary liver carcinoma. Of the five patients (three men and two women, aged 30 to 69 years), four had hepatocellular carcinoma and one had combined HCC and intrahepatic cholangiocarcinoma. Tumors of the five patients were stage T1-T3 N0M0 with maximum diameters of roughly 4.2 to 11 cm. Each sample produced roughly 3.5 to 8 million productive TCRbeta reads, and read depth showed no significant difference between tissue types. Across five regions of each liver tumor, along with adjacent normal tissue and blood, the study brought together TCRbeta repertoire sequencing, expression microarrays and whole-exome sequencing. A total of approximately 35 specimens from 5 patients, comprising 25 or so tumor regions, 5 adjacent noncancerous liver tissues and 5 peripheral blood samples, were covered by TCRbeta repertoire sequencing. Reproducibility between technical replicate repertoires was high, with correlation coefficients above 0.95 and mean shared-clone rates roughly 0.86. What the study reported, not specific to this receptor: With just a handful of patients in the study, the authors point out that the findings should be validated in a larger study. The top 250 clones made up a significantly larger repertoire fraction in tumors than in blood (p = 0.039). Comparison of CD4+ and CD8+ T cell repertoires was precluded by the use of bulk unsorted samples. Only the TCR beta chain was sequenced, so true repertoire diversity is likely underestimated because unpaired alpha chains were not captured. Pairs of tumor regions showed greater repertoire overlap (mean roughly 36%) than tumor-adjacent pairs (17%) or tumor-blood pairs (roughly 14%), which is consistent with antigen-driven expansion.

Using a constant-region primer and ProtoScript II reverse transcriptase, TCRbeta-specific cDNA was reverse-transcribed from around 500 ng total RNA. Construction of the TCRbeta libraries relied on three nested rounds of multiplex PCR, following a slightly modified ARM-PCR procedure. Sample barcodes and Illumina adapters were added in a final 25-cycle PCR with Deep VentR polymerase. Before sequencing, amplicons between 200 and 500 bp were purified from gel using a QIAquick gel extraction kit. An Illumina HiSeq 2500 was used to sequence the TCRbeta amplicons with 250-bp paired-end reads. As for how the authors treated the data: Reads were quality-trimmed with Trimmomatic v0.33, and paired reads were merged with FLASH v1.2.11 to recover full CDR3 sequences. V, D and J germline segments were assigned to the rearranged TCRbeta sequences by MiGEC v1.2.1b. Clonotype statistics, along with Shannon-Wiener diversity indices, were calculated using VDJtools v1.0.0. To cut down on sampling bias, every analysis after diversity analysis relied on just the 250 most abundant clonotypes from each sample. The public reads were reprocessed in TCRdb via fastp at Q25 and MiXCR, keeping in-frame beta chains. Identical CDR3 protein sequences are pooled into one entry, listed with their most common genes and DNA. TCRdb, not the original authors, processed these V and J calls. The sample includes 310,000 or so distinct CDR3 sequences, with roughly 61% observed a single time. The ten largest clones represent roughly 6% of the sample.

For this clonotype: This receptor's antigen is unknown. A read error may be the cause here, since a much bigger clone is one base away.

RNA from unsorted whole blood was extracted with TRIzol reagent, and germline DNA was obtained with the DNeasy Blood & Tissue kit. At the time of sampling, the patients had chronic HBV infection and had not received any treatment. Before surgery, 3.5 to 4 milliliters of peripheral blood were drawn into K2EDTA tubes. The sample taken for sequencing was peripheral blood. This sequence originates from a man aged 40-49 years with primary liver carcinoma and hepatitis B virus infection.

The DNA sequence follows: TGCACCAGCAGCCAACTATACGATCCTAGCTCCTACAATGAGCAGTTCTTC. Translated, this is CTSSQLYDPSSYNEQFF. The chain uses TRBV4-3 and TRBJ2-1; the D gene is not confidently resolved. Via the germline V gene, CDR1 is LGHNA and CDR2 YSLEER. The cysteine opens and the phenylalanine closes a CDR3 of 17 amino acids. The only DNA kept is the CDR3, 51 bases in frame from the first base.